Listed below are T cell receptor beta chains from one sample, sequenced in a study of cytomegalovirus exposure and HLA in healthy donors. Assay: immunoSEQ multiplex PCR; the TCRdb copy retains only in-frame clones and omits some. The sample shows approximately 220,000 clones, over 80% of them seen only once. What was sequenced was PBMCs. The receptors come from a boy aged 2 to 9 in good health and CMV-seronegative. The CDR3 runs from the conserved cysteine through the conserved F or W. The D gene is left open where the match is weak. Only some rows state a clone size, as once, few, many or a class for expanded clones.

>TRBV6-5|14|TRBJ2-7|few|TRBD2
TGTGCCAGCAGTTACTCGGGGGGGTCCTACGAGCAGTACTTC
CASSYSGGSYEQYF
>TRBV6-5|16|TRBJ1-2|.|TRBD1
TGTGCCAGCAGTTACACAAGGACAGGGGATAACTATGGCTACACCTTC
CASSYTRTGDNYGYTF
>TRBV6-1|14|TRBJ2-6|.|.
TGTGCCTCCCGAGGGGGAGCCGGGGCCAACGTCCTGACTTTC
CASRGGAGANVLTF
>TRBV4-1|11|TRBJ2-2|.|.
TGCGCCAGCAGCCGACTTGGGGAGCTGTTTTTT
CASSRLGELFF
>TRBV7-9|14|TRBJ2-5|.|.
TGTGCCAGCAGCCCGGGGGAGTATCTGGAGACCCAGTACTTC
CASSPGEYLETQYF
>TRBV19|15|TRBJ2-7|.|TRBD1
TGTGCCAGTAGTATAGTTCCGGGACAGGGAGCCGAGCAGTACTTC
CASSIVPGQGAEQYF
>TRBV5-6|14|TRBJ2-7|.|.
TGTGCCAGCAGCTTCCCGACGGGCTCCTACGAGCAGTACTTC
CASSFPTGSYEQYF
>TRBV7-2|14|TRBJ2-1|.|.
TGTGCCAGCAGCCTCGGCGGATCCTACAATGAGCAGTTCTTC
CASSLGGSYNEQFF
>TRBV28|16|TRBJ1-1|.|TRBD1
TGTGCCAGCAGTTTATTCTGGACAGGGGGGAACACTGAAGCTTTCTTT
CASSLFWTGGNTEAFF
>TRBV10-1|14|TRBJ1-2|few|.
TGCGCCAGCAGTGAGTCCGGCAGACAGTACGGCTACACCTTC
CASSESGRQYGYTF
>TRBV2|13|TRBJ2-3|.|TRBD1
TGTGCCGGCGGACAGGGACGGCCAGATACGCAGTATTTT
CAGGQGRPDTQYF
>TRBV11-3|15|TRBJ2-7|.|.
TGTGCCAGCAGCTTAGAGACGGGGGACTCCTACGAGCAGTACTTC
CASSLETGDSYEQYF
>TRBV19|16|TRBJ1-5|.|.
TGTGCCAGTAGTATAGAAAAGGCGGTAGACAATCAGCCCCAGCATTTT
CASSIEKAVDNQPQHF
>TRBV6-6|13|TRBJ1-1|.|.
TGTGCCAGCAGCACCGGGGGGAACACTGAAGCTTTCTTT
CASSTGGNTEAFF
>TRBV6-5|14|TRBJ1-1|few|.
TGTGCCAGCAGCCCTAGGTATAAGAACACTGAAGCTTTCTTT
CASSPRYKNTEAFF
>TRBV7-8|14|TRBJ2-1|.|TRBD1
TGTGCCAGCAGCTACCCCGGGACAGGTAATGAGCAGTTCTTC
CASSYPGTGNEQFF
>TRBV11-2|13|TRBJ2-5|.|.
TGTGCCAGCAGCATAGAGGAGGCGGGGACCCAGTACTTC
CASSIEEAGTQYF
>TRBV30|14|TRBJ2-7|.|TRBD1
TGTGCCTGGAGTGGCGGACAGGTTTCCTACGAGCAGTACTTC
CAWSGGQVSYEQYF
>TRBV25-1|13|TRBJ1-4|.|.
TGTGCCAGCAGAAACAGGGTATCCGAAAAACTGTTTTTT
CASRNRVSEKLFF
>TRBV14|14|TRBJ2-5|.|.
TGTGCCAGCAGCCAAGAGCCGATAGCGGAGACCCAGTACTTC
CASSQEPIAETQYF
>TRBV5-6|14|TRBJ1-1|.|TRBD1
TGTGCCAGCAGACCACAGGGGGTCGGCACTGAAGCTTTCTTT
CASRPQGVGTEAFF
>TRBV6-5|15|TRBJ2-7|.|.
TGTGCCAGCAGCGCAGGGTTTTCCCTCACCTACGAGCAGTACTTC
CASSAGFSLTYEQYF
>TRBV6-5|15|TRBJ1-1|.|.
TGTGCCAGCAGTTACGTCCCACAAACGCCCAGTGAAGCTTTCTTT
CASSYVPQTPSEAFF
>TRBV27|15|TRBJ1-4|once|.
TGTGCCAGCTCCCTAGGGGGGGTTGCTAATGAAAAACTGTTTTTT
CASSLGGVANEKLFF
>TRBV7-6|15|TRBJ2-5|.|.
TGTGCCAGCAGCTTAGTCGGCGGCTTCCAAGAGACCCAGTACTTC
CASSLVGGFQETQYF
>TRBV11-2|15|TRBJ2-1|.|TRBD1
TGTGCCAGCAGCGAACAGACAGGGGTCTACAATGAGCAGTTCTTC
CASSEQTGVYNEQFF
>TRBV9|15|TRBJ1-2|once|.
TGTGCCAGCAGCGTAAGGCCGGGATTGGACTATGGCTACACCTTC
CASSVRPGLDYGYTF
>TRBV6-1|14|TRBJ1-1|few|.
TGTGCCAGCAGAGAGGGGGGGCTGGGCACTGAAGCTTTCTTT
CASREGGLGTEAFF
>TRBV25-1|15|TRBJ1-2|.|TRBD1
TGTGCCAGCAGTGAGGCAGGGGACAGGGGGCAAGGCTACACCTTC
CASSEAGDRGQGYTF
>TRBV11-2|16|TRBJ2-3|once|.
TGTGCCAGCAGCTTCCTGACTAGAGGTATCACAGATACGCAGTATTTT
CASSFLTRGITDTQYF
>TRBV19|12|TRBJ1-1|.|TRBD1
TGTGCCATCAGACAGGGGAACACTGAAGCTTTCTTT
CAIRQGNTEAFF
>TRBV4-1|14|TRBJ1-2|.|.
TGCGCCAGCAGCCAAGCTATGGGGGCAGATGGCTACACCTTC
CASSQAMGADGYTF
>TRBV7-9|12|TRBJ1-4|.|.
TGTGCCAGCAGCTACAGGGTTGAAAAACTGTTTTTT
CASSYRVEKLFF
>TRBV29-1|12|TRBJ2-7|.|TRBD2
TGCAGCGTTATAGCGGGAGCCACCGAGCAGTACTTC
CSVIAGATEQYF
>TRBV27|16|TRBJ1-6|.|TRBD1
TGTGCCAGCAGTCCGGGACAGGGGGCGAATAATTCACCCCTCCACTTT
CASSPGQGANNSPLHF
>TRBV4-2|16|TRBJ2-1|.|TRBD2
TGTGCCAGCAGCCAAGGACCGGCGGCGGGGGGGTATGAGCAGTTCTTC
CASSQGPAAGGYEQFF
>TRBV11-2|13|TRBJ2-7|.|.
TGTGCCAGCAGCGTCGACAGGCGATACGAGCAGTACTTC
CASSVDRRYEQYF
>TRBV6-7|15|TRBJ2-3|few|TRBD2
TGTGCCAGCAGTTACTCAGGCGGCAGCGGGAGTACGCAGTATTTT
CASSYSGGSGSTQYF
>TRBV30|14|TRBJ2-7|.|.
TGTGCCTGGTCTCCCAAGCGGCAAGCCTACGAGCAGTACTTC
CAWSPKRQAYEQYF
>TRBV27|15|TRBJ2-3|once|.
TGTGCCAGCAGCCCCGACACCCCGAGCACAGATACGCAGTATTTT
CASSPDTPSTDTQYF
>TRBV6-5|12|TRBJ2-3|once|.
TGTGCCAGCAGTTACTCGGGCGATACGCAGTATTTT
CASSYSGDTQYF
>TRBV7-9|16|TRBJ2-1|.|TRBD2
TGTGCCAGCAGCCACATGGCGGGAGGGGCTGGGAATGAGCAGTTCTTC
CASSHMAGGAGNEQFF
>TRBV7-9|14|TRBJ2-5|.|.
TGTGCCAGCAGCTTAGCGGGCAGGCCAGAGACCCAGTACTTC
CASSLAGRPETQYF
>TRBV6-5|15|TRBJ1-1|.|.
TGTGCCAGCAGTTCTCCAGGGAGGGTTCACACTGAAGCTTTCTTT
CASSSPGRVHTEAFF
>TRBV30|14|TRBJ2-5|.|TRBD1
TGTGCCTGGAGCTCGGACAGGGGGCAAGAGACCCAGTACTTC
CAWSSDRGQETQYF
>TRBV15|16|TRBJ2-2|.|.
TGTGCCACCAGCAGACAAGCCGCATCGAACACCGGGGAGCTGTTTTTT
CATSRQAASNTGELFF
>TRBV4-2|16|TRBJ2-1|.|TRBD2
TGTGCCAGCAGCCAAGATGGTGCGGGAGGCGTGAATGAGCAGTTCTTC
CASSQDGAGGVNEQFF
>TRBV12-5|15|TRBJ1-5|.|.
TGTGCTAGTGCCCCACAGGGAGGGTCGGGCCAGCCCCAGCATTTT
CASAPQGGSGQPQHF
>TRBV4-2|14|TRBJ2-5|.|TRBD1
TGTGCCAGCAGCCAAGCCGACAGGGAAGAGACCCAGTACTTC
CASSQADREETQYF
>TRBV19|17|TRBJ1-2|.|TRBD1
TGTGCCAGTAGTATAGAAGGGACAGGGGGCCGACAGCGAGGCTACACCTTC
CASSIEGTGGRQRGYTF
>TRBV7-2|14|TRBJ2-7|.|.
TGTGCCAGCAGCTTCGGCGACTCACTCTACGAGCAGTACTTC
CASSFGDSLYEQYF
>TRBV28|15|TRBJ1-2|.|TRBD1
TGTGCCAGCAGGCCCGGGACAGAGGCTAACTATGGCTACACCTTC
CASRPGTEANYGYTF
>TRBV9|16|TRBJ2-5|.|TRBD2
TGTGCCAGCAGCCCAGCCCAGCGGGAGATGTGGGAGACCCAGTACTTC
CASSPAQREMWETQYF
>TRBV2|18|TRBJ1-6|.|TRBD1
TGTGCCAGCAGCCCCGGGACAGGACACGTTCCTTATAATTCACCCCTCCACTTT
CASSPGTGHVPYNSPLHF
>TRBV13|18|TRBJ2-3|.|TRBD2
TGTGCCAGCAGCTTGCAACCCCTGAGACTAGCGGGCACAGATACGCAGTATTTT
CASSLQPLRLAGTDTQYF